The 24 T cell receptor beta chains listed next were all sequenced from one sample in a study of long-term antiretroviral therapy in people with HIV. They ran version v3.0 of the immunoSEQ assay at survey level. Some clones are missing from TCRdb's copy, which holds only in-frame ones; the method was immunoSEQ multiplex PCR. The repertoire holds more than 30,000 clones, about four fifths seen once, with approximately 3.2% in the top ten. This sample comprised unsorted PBMCs, obtained 1.9 years after starting antiretroviral therapy. The origin of the receptors is a man aged 18 to 35 with HIV.

The rearrangement uses TRBV4-1 and TRBJ1-2, with unresolved D. This CDR3 comprises 13 residues. V lost 2 bases and J lost 0, with 4 bases in between. CDR1 is MGHRA, CDR2 YSYEKL, per germline. The CDR3: CASSQQANYGYTF. CDR3 in DNA: TGCGCCAGCAGCCAACAGGCTAACTATGGCTACACCTTC.

This clone was counted once. The chain uses TRBV27 and TRBJ1-5; no reliable D call. Germline V CDR1 and CDR2: MNHEY, SMNVEV (reference sequence). The CDR3 contains 14 residues. Trimming cost V 4 bases and J 3 bases, with 10 bases left between them. The CDR3, as DNA: TGTGCCAGCAGTTCTGCGGGTTCCAATCAGCCCCAGCATTTT. This codes for CASSSAGSNQPQHF.

V and J are TRBV9 and TRBJ2-2; the D is unclear. CDR1 and CDR2 (germline): SGDLS, YYNGEE. CDR3 size: 13 residues. Trimming removed 3 bases at V and 8 bases at J, with 11 bases between. CDR3 sequence: CASSAQDVGELFF. The CDR3 nucleotides are TGTGCCAGCAGCGCTCAGGATGTGGGGGAGCTGTTTTTT.

The chain employs TRBV11-2 and TRBJ2-2; D might be TRBD2 (6 bases). The CDR3 covers 15 residues. The germline V gene encodes CDR1 SGHAT and CDR2 FQNNGV. Trimming left V 5 bases short and J 0 bases short, with 10 bases between. CDR3 sequence reads: CASSQEGPNTGELFF. CDR3 bases: TGTGCCAGCAGCCAGGAGGGCCCGAACACCGGGGAGCTGTTTTTT.

The chain combines TRBV2 with TRBJ1-1, with D possibly matching TRBD1 (5 bases). Germline CDR1 SNHLY, CDR2 FYNNEI. The CDR3 is made up of 13 amino acids. V lost 5 bases, J lost 7 bases, and 14 bases lay in between. CDR3 protein: CASSTAGGVEAFF. The CDR3 coding sequence is TGTGCCAGCAGTACCGCTGGGGGGGTTGAAGCTTTCTTT.

The chain is built from TRBV7-9 and TRBJ1-5; possibly TRBD1 for D (5 bases). The CDR3 runs 12 residues. CDR1 is SEHNR, CDR2 FQNEAQ, per germline (reference sequence). V lost 8 bases to trimming and J lost 6 bases, with 11 bases between them. In DNA form, the CDR3 reads TGTGCCAGCTCGACAGCGAGTCAGCCCCAGCATTTT. Translating it yields CASSTASQPQHF.

The chain joins TRBV27 to TRBJ1-4; no clear D. V lost 2 bases and J 5 bases, leaving 6 bases between the germline ends. The germline V gene encodes CDR1 MNHEY and CDR2 SMNVEV (reference sequence). The CDR3 is 13 residues long. The CDR3 bases are TGTGCCAGCAGTTTACGCAGAAATGAAAAACTGTTTTTT. It codes for CASSLRRNEKLFF.

In nucleotides, the CDR3 is TGTGCCAGCAGCACTAATCCTGACACTGAAGCTTTCTTT. It yields the protein CASSTNPDTEAFF. The V call is TRBV2, the J call TRBJ1-1; D unresolved. Germline assignment: CDR1 SNHLY and CDR2 FYNNEI. V was cut by 6 bases and J by 3 bases, with 11 bases left in between. This CDR3 has 13 amino acids. Together with reference TRBV2 and TRBJ1-1, the CDR3 gives the full variable domain: EPEVTQTPSHQVTQMGQEVILRCVPISNHLYFYWYRQILGQKVEFLVSFYNNEISEKSEIFDDQFSVERPDGSNFTLKIRSTKLEDSAMYFCASSTNPDTEAFFGQGTRLTVV.

The rearrangement links TRBV5-6 to TRBJ2-3, with D maybe TRBD1 (5 bases). V was pared by 3 bases and J by 1 base, with 12 bases between. In germline, CDR1 is SGHDT, CDR2 YYEEEE. The CDR3 runs 15 residues. The CDR3 loop reads CASSWILTGTDTQYF. Written as DNA, the CDR3 is TGTGCCAGCAGCTGGATTTTGACAGGCACAGATACGCAGTATTTT.

This chain connects TRBV29-1 to TRBJ2-5, with TRBD2 identical over 11 bases. There are 14 residues in the CDR3. CDR1 and CDR2 (germline): SQVTM, ANQGSEA. V lost 4 bases and J lost 3; bases outside the gene matches: 4. The CDR3, as DNA: TGCAGCGTTGGATCTAGCGGGGGGAAAGAGACCCAGTACTTC. This translates into CSVGSSGGKETQYF.

V and J are TRBV9 and TRBJ1-3, with D perhaps matching TRBD1 (5 bases). The CDR3 is 17 amino acids. CDR1 is SGDLS, CDR2 YYNGEE, per germline. The V end lost 1 base, the J end lost 4 bases, and 18 bases lay between the germline ends. CDR3 region: CASSVLDSLSSGNTIYF. CDR3 nucleotide sequence: TGTGCCAGCAGCGTACTCGACAGCCTAAGTTCAGGAAACACCATATATTTT.

This chain joins TRBV10-2 and TRBJ2-5; possibly TRBD2 for D (6 bases). The V gene lost 7 bases and the J gene lost 5 bases, with 14 bases spanning the gap. CDR1 and CDR2 from the germline V gene are WSHSY and SAAADI. The CDR3 extends over 13 amino acids. CDR3 sequence: CASTGGVLETQYF. The CDR3 bases are TGCGCCAGCACCGGAGGGGTTTTGGAGACCCAGTACTTC.

This clone has more than one count but fewer than ten. The chain employs TRBV2 and TRBJ1-5, with TRBD1 as a possible D gene (6 bases). The germline V and J ends were trimmed by 11 bases and 3 bases, with 11 bases remaining between them. Germline lookup yields CDR1 SNHLY and CDR2 FYNNEI. This CDR3 comprises 12 residues. The CDR3 sequence: CAGGQYNQPQHF. In DNA form, the CDR3 reads TGTGCCGGCGGACAGTACAATCAGCCCCAGCATTTT.

CDR3 residues: CASSLTWGNTEAFF. The CDR3 DNA reads TGTGCCAGCAGCCTCACGTGGGGGAACACTGAAGCTTTCTTT. The gene calls are TRBV7-8 and TRBJ1-1; D is uncertain. The CDR3 loop spans 14 amino acids. Germline CDR1 reads SGHVS; CDR2 reads FQNEAQ. With 5 bases removed from V and 1 base from J, the gap between germline ends came to 11 bases.

The chain links TRBV7-9 to TRBJ1-2, with 8 bases fitting TRBD1. Trimming at V came to 1 base and at J to 7 bases, leaving 5 bases not matched to a gene. The CDR3 has 14 amino acids. Germline lookup yields CDR1 SEHNR and CDR2 FQNEAQ (reference sequence). The CDR3 DNA follows: TGTGCCAGCAGCTTAGGCGGACAGGGAAGTGGCTACACCTTC. It encodes CASSLGGQGSGYTF.

The chain links TRBV25-1 to TRBJ1-4; TRBD1 is a possible D gene (5 bases). Looked up from germline, CDR1 is MGHDK and CDR2 is SYGVNS. The CDR3 extends over 15 amino acids. Trimming shortened V by 1 base and J by 2 bases, and 8 bases separated the two germline ends. CDR3 protein: CASSEWGGTNEKLFF. CDR3 nucleotide sequence: TGTGCCAGCAGTGAATGGGGGGGGACTAATGAAAAACTGTTTTTT.

The chain recombines TRBV7-2 with TRBJ2-7, with TRBD1 matching 10 bases. CDR3 length: 16 amino acids. In germline, CDR1 is SGHTA, CDR2 FQGNSA. J gave up 5 bases and V 5 bases, and 12 bases lay outside the gene matches. The CDR3 DNA sequence: TGTGCCAGCAGCGGTTTGGGGACAGGGGTAATAGACGAGCAGTACTTC. Amino acid sequence: CASSGLGTGVIDEQYF.

The rearrangement uses TRBV9 and TRBJ1-3; the match to TRBD1 covers 8 bases. The CDR3 is 15 amino acids. V was pared by 5 bases and J by 4 bases, with 8 bases of the junction left unmatched. CDR1 and CDR2 from the germline V gene are SGDLS and YYNGEE. The DNA for the CDR3 is TGTGCCAGCAGGGGAGGGACAGGAGGAGGAAACACCATATATTTT. Encoded protein: CASRGGTGGGNTIYF.

This chain uses TRBV10-1 with TRBJ2-5; 9 bases fit TRBD2. Trimming at V came to 0 bases and at J to 5 bases, leaving 7 bases not matched to a gene. Per the germline V gene, CDR1 is WNHNN and CDR2 is SYGVQD (reference sequence). CDR3 size: 16 residues. CDR3 region: CASSESGGGAWETQYF. In DNA, the CDR3 is TGCGCCAGCAGTGAGTCCGGCGGGGGGGCCTGGGAGACCCAGTACTTC.

The chain employs TRBV28 and TRBJ1-2; 7 positions match TRBD1. Germline values: CDR1 MDHEN, CDR2 SYDVKM. V shed 6 bases, J shed 4 bases, and the junction held 14 bases outside the gene matches. The CDR3 is 16 amino acids. The CDR3 DNA is TGTGCCAGCAGGTTTCAGGGGGGCAGGGGCGTCTATGGCTACACCTTC. It translates to CASRFQGGRGVYGYTF.

V usage is TRBV27 and J usage is TRBJ1-4; no reliable D call. This CDR3 is 16 amino acids long. Germline assignment: CDR1 MNHEY and CDR2 SMNVEV (reference sequence). Trimming stripped 7 bases from V and 5 bases from J, with 20 bases between. CDR3 amino acids: CASTPTGRTLNEKLFF. CDR3 coding DNA: TGTGCCAGCACCCCTACCGGACGGACTCTGAATGAAAAACTGTTTTTT.

The chain employs TRBV6-5 and TRBJ1-4, with TRBD1 identical over 7 bases. V shed 1 base, J shed 2 bases, and the junction held 4 bases outside the gene matches. This CDR3 has 16 residues. Germline CDR1 reads MNHEY; CDR2 reads SVGAGI. The CDR3: CASSYFQDRTNEKLFF. DNA for the CDR3: TGTGCCAGCAGTTACTTCCAGGACAGGACTAATGAAAAACTGTTTTTT.

This chain uses TRBV2 with TRBJ1-6; D gene ambiguous. Germline assignment: CDR1 SNHLY and CDR2 FYNNEI. The CDR3 length is 14 residues. Deletions cut 11 bases from V and 0 bases from J, with 11 bases between. As DNA, the CDR3 is TGTGCCGTTCAACTAAGCTCCTATAATTCACCCCTCCACTTT. This sequence encodes CAVQLSSYNSPLHF.

This clone was seen only once. This chain joins TRBV5-6 and TRBJ2-1, with TRBD1 matching 7 bases. CDR3 length: 13 residues. V lost 9 bases and J lost 8; bases outside the gene matches: 11. Per the germline V gene, CDR1 is SGHDT and CDR2 is YYEEEE. The CDR3 here is CATQGDLPDEQFF. CDR3 nucleotides: TGTGCCACCCAGGGGGACCTACCAGATGAGCAGTTCTTC.